This is a list of T cell receptor beta chains from one sample in a study of T cells in Graves' hyperthyroidism and ophthalmopathy. In TCRdb, the multiplex PCR reads were re-called with MiXCR into one record per CDR3 protein. The data show about 640,000 distinct CDR3 sequences, about 20% seen once. What was sequenced was blood. The receptor source for this set is a man aged 30 to 45 with Graves' ophthalmopathy. CDR3s include the opening cysteine and the closing phenylalanine or tryptophan. Fields, in order: V gene, J gene, CDR3 protein.

>TRBV20-1|TRBJ2-7
CSARDISGTTKHYSYEQYF
>TRBV27|TRBJ2-2
CASSPGTSGRRELFF
>TRBV28|TRBJ2-4
CASSGERGAKNIQYF
>TRBV20-1|TRBJ2-5
CSAGLAGMETQYF
>TRBV6-2/TRBV6-3|TRBJ2-7
CASTPLGGTGRYEQYF
>TRBV30|TRBJ2-7
CAWSLPDGASYEQYF
>TRBV20-1|TRBJ2-2
CSARTSGRAGNTGELFF
>TRBV6-1|TRBJ2-7
CASRRDSQSSYEQYF
>TRBV6-2/TRBV6-3|TRBJ2-5
CASSYSRRTGIAVQETQYF
>TRBV18|TRBJ2-5
CASSPRTGGRETQYF
>TRBV7-2|TRBJ2-7
CASSLAPRDGFYEQYF
>TRBV19|TRBJ2-1
CASIRTENNEQFF
>TRBV5-1|TRBJ2-7
CASRSYGTGVKEQYF
>TRBV2|TRBJ2-1
CASSPGTSGAYNEQFF
>TRBV3-1|TRBJ2-7
CASSRDRSYEQYF
>TRBV30|TRBJ1-4
CACPGEEKLFF
>TRBV12-3/TRBV12-4|TRBJ1-3
CASSTTGSSGNTIYF
>TRBV7-9|TRBJ2-7
CASRPDKNYEQYF
>TRBV3-1|TRBJ1-1
CASSQGQLGAFF